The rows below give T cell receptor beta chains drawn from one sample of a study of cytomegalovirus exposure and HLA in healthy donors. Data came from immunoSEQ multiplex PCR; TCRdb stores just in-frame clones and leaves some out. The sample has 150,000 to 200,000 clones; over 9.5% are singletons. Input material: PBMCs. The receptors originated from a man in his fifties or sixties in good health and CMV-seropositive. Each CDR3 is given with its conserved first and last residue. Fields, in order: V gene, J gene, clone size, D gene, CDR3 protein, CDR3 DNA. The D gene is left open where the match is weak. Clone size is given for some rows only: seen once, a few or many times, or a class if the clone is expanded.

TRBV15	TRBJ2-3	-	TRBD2	CATNRVRGGTDTQYF	TGTGCCACCAATCGCGTCCGGGGGGGGACAGATACGCAGTATTTT
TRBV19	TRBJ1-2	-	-	CASSFPGSNKRYTF	TGTGCCAGTAGTTTTCCGGGGTCGAATAAGCGCTACACCTTC
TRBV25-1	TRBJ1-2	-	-	CASSEGGAQGYTF	TGTGCCAGCAGTGAGGGCGGGGCCCAGGGCTACACCTTC
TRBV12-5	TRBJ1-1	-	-	CASGLVGGGRAFF	TGTGCTAGTGGTTTGGTAGGGGGGGGGAGGGCTTTCTTT
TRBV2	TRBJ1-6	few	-	CASSEWSTRNSPLHF	TGTGCCAGCAGTGAATGGTCAACGAGAAATTCACCCCTCCACTTT
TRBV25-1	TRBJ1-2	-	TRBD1	CASSDGQGRGYTF	TGTGCCAGCAGTGACGGACAGGGGAGGGGCTACACCTTC
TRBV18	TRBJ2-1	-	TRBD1	CASRTGVHNEQFF	TGTGCCAGCCGGACAGGCGTCCACAATGAGCAGTTCTTC
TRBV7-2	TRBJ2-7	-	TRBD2	CASSYPPGLAYEQYF	TGTGCCAGCAGCTATCCTCCGGGACTAGCCTACGAGCAGTACTTC
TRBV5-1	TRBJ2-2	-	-	CASSLAQDTGELFF	TGCGCCAGCAGCTTGGCACAGGACACCGGGGAGCTGTTTTTT
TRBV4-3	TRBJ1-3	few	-	CASSQDPGSLSGNTIYF	TGCGCCAGCAGCCAAGACCCCGGGTCGCTCTCTGGAAACACCATATATTTT
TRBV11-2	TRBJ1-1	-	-	CASSLDSLSAFF	TGTGCCAGCAGCTTAGATTCCCTGTCGGCTTTCTTT
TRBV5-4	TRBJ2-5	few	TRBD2	CASSLAHGSSGGVETQYF	TGTGCCAGCAGCTTGGCCCACGGGTCTAGCGGGGGGGTAGAGACCCAGTACTTC
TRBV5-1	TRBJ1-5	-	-	CASSSAPQGEGQPQHF	TGCGCCAGCAGCTCGGCCCCACAGGGCGAGGGACAGCCCCAGCATTTT
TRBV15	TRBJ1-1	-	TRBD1	CATSGGTVNTEAFF	TGTGCCACCAGCGGGGGGACAGTGAACACTGAAGCTTTCTTT
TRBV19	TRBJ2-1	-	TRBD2	CASSINLAGAAYNEQFF	TGTGCCAGTAGTATAAATCTAGCGGGGGCCGCCTACAATGAGCAGTTCTTC
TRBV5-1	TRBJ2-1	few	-	CASSFMGPPGFSSYNEQFF	TGCGCCAGCAGCTTCATGGGCCCTCCGGGGTTCAGCTCCTACAATGAGCAGTTCTTC
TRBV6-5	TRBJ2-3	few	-	CASSYARRIDTQYF	TGTGCCAGCAGTTACGCTAGGCGGATAGATACGCAGTATTTT
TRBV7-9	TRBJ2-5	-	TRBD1	CASRLGQFDQETQYF	TGTGCCAGCAGGTTGGGACAGTTCGACCAAGAGACCCAGTACTTC
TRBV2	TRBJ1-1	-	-	CASTNEAFF	TGTGCCAGCACCAATGAAGCTTTCTTT
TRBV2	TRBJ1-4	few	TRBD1	CASSRTGTYEKLFF	TGTGCCAGCAGCAGGACAGGGACGTATGAAAAACTGTTTTTT
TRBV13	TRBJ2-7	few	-	CASSWRALSYEQYF	TGTGCCAGCAGCTGGAGGGCGCTGTCCTACGAGCAGTACTTC
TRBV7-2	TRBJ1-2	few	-	CASSLVLDGYTF	TGTGCCAGCAGCTTAGTTCTTGATGGCTACACCTTC
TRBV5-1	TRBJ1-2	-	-	CASSTGGEGYGYTF	TGCGCCAGCTCCACGGGGGGGGAAGGCTATGGCTACACCTTC
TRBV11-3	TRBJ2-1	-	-	CASSSRGARYNEQFF	TGTGCCAGCAGCTCACGGGGGGCCAGATACAATGAGCAGTTCTTC
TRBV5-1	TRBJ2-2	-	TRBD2	CASSAGLATSGELFF	TGCGCCAGCAGCGCGGGACTAGCCACCTCTGGGGAGCTGTTTTTT
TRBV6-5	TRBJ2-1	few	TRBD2	CASRETSAAYNEQFF	TGTGCCAGCAGGGAAACTAGCGCAGCCTACAATGAGCAGTTCTTC
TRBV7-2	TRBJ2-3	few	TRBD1	CASSFKGTGLNTDTQYF	TGTGCCAGCAGCTTCAAGGGGACAGGGCTCAACACAGATACGCAGTATTTT
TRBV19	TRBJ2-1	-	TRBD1	CASRRDRGNEQFF	TGTGCCAGTAGAAGGGACAGGGGCAATGAGCAGTTCTTC
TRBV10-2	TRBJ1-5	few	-	CASNEQGGNQPQHF	TGCGCCAGCAACGAGCAGGGCGGAAATCAGCCCCAGCATTTT
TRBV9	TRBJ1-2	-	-	CASSPSVGVIYGYTF	TGTGCCAGCAGCCCCTCGGTCGGGGTAATCTATGGCTACACCTTC
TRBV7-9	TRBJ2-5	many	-	CASSLRTQETQYF	TGTGCCAGCAGCCTAAGGACACAAGAGACCCAGTACTTC
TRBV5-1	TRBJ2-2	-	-	CATSTGNVGTGELFF	TGCGCCACATCAACAGGGAATGTCGGCACCGGGGAGCTGTTTTTT
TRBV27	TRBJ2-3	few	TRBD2	CASSLIVGGGNTQYF	TGTGCCAGCAGTTTAATTGTGGGGGGGGGAAATACGCAGTATTTT
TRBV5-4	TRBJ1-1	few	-	CASSRTVNTEAFF	TGTGCCAGCAGTCGGACAGTGAACACTGAAGCTTTCTTT
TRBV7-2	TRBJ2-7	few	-	CASSLYRMSSYEQYF	TGTGCCAGCAGCTTATACAGGATGAGCTCCTACGAGCAGTACTTC
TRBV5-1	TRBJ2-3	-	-	CASSEQYVTDTQYF	TGCGCCAGCAGCGAACAGTACGTCACAGATACGCAGTATTTT
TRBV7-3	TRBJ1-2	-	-	CASSLDSANYGYTF	TGTGCCAGCAGCCTCGACAGCGCTAACTATGGCTACACCTTC
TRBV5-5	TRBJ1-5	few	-	CASRVGGGVLGQPQHF	TGTGCCAGCAGGGTTGGCGGGGGGGTGCTTGGTCAGCCCCAGCATTTT
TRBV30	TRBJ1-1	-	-	CAWTPWGGYNTEAFF	TGTGCCTGGACCCCCTGGGGAGGGTACAACACTGAAGCTTTCTTT
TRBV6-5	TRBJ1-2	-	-	CASSYSGVGYGYTF	TGTGCCAGCAGTTACTCCGGGGTAGGCTATGGCTACACCTTC
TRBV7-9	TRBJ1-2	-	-	CASSLSGLYYGYTF	TGTGCCAGCAGCTTATCAGGCCTTTACTATGGCTACACCTTC
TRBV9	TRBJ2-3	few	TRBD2	CASSGAGVNTQYF	TGTGCCAGTTCAGGAGCGGGGGTAAATACGCAGTATTTT
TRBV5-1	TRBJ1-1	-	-	CASSRVMNTEAFF	TGCGCCAGTTCTCGGGTCATGAACACTGAAGCTTTCTTT
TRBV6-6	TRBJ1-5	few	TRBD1	CASTLAQGAVQPQHF	TGTGCCAGCACCTTAGCACAGGGGGCGGTTCAGCCCCAGCATTTT